Sequencing of this T cell receptor beta chain was carried out in a study of shared clonotypes between healthy human individuals. This CDR3 is built from 14 residues. V shed 3 bases and J shed 8 bases, with 14 bases lying between them. CDR1 is MGHRA and CDR2 is YSYEKL in the germline V gene. Only Caucasian adults living in Nashville, Tennessee made up the donor group. Assay execution took place at the deep level. Method: immunoSEQ multiplex PCR; TCRdb's copy keeps in-frame clones and lacks some. In the table there are around 600,000 clones, around 97% of which are singletons. Sequences were obtained from naive CD4+ T cells sorted from blood. Stated subset: CD45RA+ positively selected. This clonotype originated in a woman aged 30 to 39 in good health. The chain combines TRBV4-1 with TRBJ2-1, with no clear D. The CDR3 bases are TGCGCCAGCAGCCACTCTCCCCGAGTTCATGAGCAGTTCTTC. Encoded protein: CASSHSPRVHEQFF.